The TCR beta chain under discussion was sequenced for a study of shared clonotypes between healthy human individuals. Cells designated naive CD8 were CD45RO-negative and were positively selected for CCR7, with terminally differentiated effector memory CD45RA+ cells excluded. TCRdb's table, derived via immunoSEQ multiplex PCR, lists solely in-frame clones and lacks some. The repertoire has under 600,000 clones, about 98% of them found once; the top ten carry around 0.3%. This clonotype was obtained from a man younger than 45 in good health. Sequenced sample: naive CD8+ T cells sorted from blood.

The CDR3 loop reads CAWEGTRAYEQYF. CDR3 bases: TGTGCCTGGGAGGGGACTAGGGCCTACGAGCAGTACTTC. The V gene is TRBV30, the J gene TRBJ2-7, with 8 bases matching TRBD2. CDR1 is GTSNPN, CDR2 SVGIG, per germline (reference sequence). Trimming took 5 bases from V and 2 from J; bases not matched to a gene: 5. CDR3 length: 13 residues.